Described below is a single T cell receptor (beta chain) sequence and its context. The data belong to a study of blood T cell repertoires in COVID-19. Study context: Material from acute and convalescent COVID-19 was sourced from the United States, Italy and Spain. In each case, the material was cDNA or gDNA derived from T cells, B-cell-depleted T cells, or PBMCs.

The germline V and J ends were trimmed by 7 bases and 7 bases, with 16 bases remaining between them. Germline V gene sequence: CDR1 LNHDA, CDR2 SQIVND (reference sequence). This CDR3 region has 14 residues. In the original workflow: From reference gene primer amplification, estimates of nucleated cell counts were derived. Data came from immunoSEQ multiplex PCR; TCRdb stores just in-frame clones and leaves some out. That table supplies the V and J calls and clone size; D and trimming were determined from the DNA. The profile covers about 240,000 clones, with more than 75% appearing a single time and over 9% taken by the ten largest.

The chain combines TRBV19 with TRBJ2-2; a possible D gene is TRBD1 (5 bases). Sequencing was performed on peripheral blood. This receptor was identified in an elderly man with acute or convalescent COVID-19. This CDR3 reads CASTPQGTGGELFF. The CDR3, as DNA: TGTGCCAGTACCCCGCAGGGTACGGGCGGGGAGCTGTTTTTT. Using reference TRBV19 and TRBJ2-2 for the parts outside the CDR3, the full variable domain is DGGITQSPKYLFRKEGQNVTLSCEQNLNHDAMYWYRQDPGQGLRLIYYSQIVNDFQKGDIAEGYSVSREKKESFPLTVTSAQKNPTAFYLCASTPQGTGGELFFGEGSRLTVL.